These 10 T cell receptor beta chains share one sample of origin, sequenced in a study of blood T cell repertoires in COVID-19 (dated by TCRdb to 2018 to 2021). The library came from the immunoSEQ multiplex PCR assay. In its TCRdb copy, this immuneACCESS table keeps in-frame sequences only and misses some clones. Where compared with another copy, unresolved V genes explain less than half of these, and the others have no known cause. Present in this sample are 25,000 to 30,000 clones, 87% of which were seen just once. Of the sample, over 15% falls within the top ten clones. Sequenced input: peripheral blood. These receptors were obtained from a human donor in a cohort sampled during active COVID-19.

The V call is TRBV5-1, the J call TRBJ1-1; unclear D gene. CDR3 length: 12 residues. CDR1 and CDR2 from the germline V gene are SGHRS and YFSETQ. Trimming cost V 4 bases and J 4 bases, with 8 bases left between them. Here the CDR3 DNA reads TGCGCCAGCAGCGTTGCGGGCACTGAAGCTTTCTTT. Its protein product is CASSVAGTEAFF.

The chain employs TRBV5-6 and TRBJ1-2, with a possible D match to TRBD1 (6 bases). Germline V lookup: CDR1 SGHDT, CDR2 YYEEEE. CDR3 length: 13 residues. Trimming left V 0 bases short and J 8 bases short, with 11 bases between. CDR3 coding DNA: TGTGCCAGCAGCTTGGAACAGGGCCTGGGCTACACCTTC. This translates into CASSLEQGLGYTF.

The rearrangement links TRBV18 to TRBJ1-1; 7 nucleotides line up with TRBD1. Germline V gene lookup returns CDR1 KGHSH and CDR2 LQKENI. Trimming at V came to 5 bases and at J to 10 bases, leaving 7 bases not matched to a gene. CDR3 length: 12 residues. The CDR3 region is CASSSDRVIAFF. CDR3 coding DNA: TGTGCCAGCTCATCCGACAGGGTTATAGCTTTCTTT. The entire variable domain, with the rest obtained from reference TRBV18 and TRBJ1-1, is as follows: NAGVMQNPRHLVRRRGQEARLRCSPMKGHSHVYWYRQLPEEGLKFMVYLQKENIIDESGMPKERFSAEFPKEGPSILRIQQVVRGDSAAYFCASSSDRVIAFFGQGTRLTVV.

The rearrangement links TRBV5-1 to TRBJ1-2; possibly TRBD1 for D (5 bases). The V end was cut by 4 bases, the J end by 8 bases, with 24 bases between. This CDR3 is 16 amino acids long. CDR1 is SGHRS, CDR2 YFSETQ, per germline. The CDR3 is CASSPSAGQRNGGYTF. CDR3 nucleotide sequence: TGCGCCAGCAGCCCCAGCGCGGGGCAGAGAAATGGCGGCTACACCTTC. Drawing the rest from reference TRBV5-1 and TRBJ1-2, the complete variable domain is KAGVTQTPRYLIKTRGQQVTLSCSPISGHRSVSWYQQTPGQGLQFLFEYFSETQRNKGNFPGRFSGRQFSNSRSEMNVSTLELGDSALYLCASSPSAGQRNGGYTFGSGTRLTVV.

Written as DNA, the CDR3 is TGTGCCAGCAGTCCCACAAGGAACACCGGGGAGCTGTTTTTT. Amino acid sequence: CASSPTRNTGELFF. The chain recombines TRBV27 with TRBJ2-2; D is undetermined. The V gene lost 5 bases and the J gene lost 1 base, with 8 bases spanning the gap. There are 14 residues in the CDR3. Per the germline V gene, CDR1 is MNHEY and CDR2 is SMNVEV (reference sequence).

The CDR3 sequence is CASSRGGTYEQYF. The DNA for the CDR3 is TGTGCCAGCAGTCGGGGGGGAACCTACGAGCAGTACTTC. The chain links TRBV5-6 to TRBJ2-7; 8 bases match TRBD2. The germline gives CDR1 SGHDT, CDR2 YYEEEE. CDR3 length: 13 amino acids. The ends lost 5 bases at V and 2 bases at J; junction bases unmatched: 3.

The chain combines TRBV25-1 with TRBJ2-3, with D maybe TRBD1 (5 bases). The germline V and J ends were trimmed by 6 bases and 2 bases, with 9 bases remaining between them. In germline, CDR1 is MGHDK, CDR2 SYGVNS. The CDR3 is made up of 13 amino acids. CDR3 DNA sequence: TGTGCCAGCAGAAAACAGGACACAGATACGCAGTATTTT. Amino acids: CASRKQDTDTQYF.

The chain joins TRBV11-2 to TRBJ2-6, with D perhaps TRBD1 (5 bases). V lost 3 bases and J 0 bases, leaving 15 bases between the germline ends. Germline-derived CDR1 and CDR2 are SGHAT and FQNNGV. The CDR3 is 18 residues long. CDR3 coding DNA: TGTGCCAGCAGCTTGGGCAGGGTCAAGAGCTCTGGGGCCAACGTCCTGACTTTC. Translated: CASSLGRVKSSGANVLTF.

V is TRBV24-1 and J is TRBJ2-5, with 13 bases matching TRBD2. The CDR3 has 17 residues. Losses at the gene ends were 3 bases for V and 5 bases for J; bases not matched to a gene: 8. Germline-derived CDR1 and CDR2 are KGHDR and SFDVKD. The CDR3 reads CATSDPTSGGAGETQYF. CDR3 in DNA: TGTGCCACCAGTGATCCCACTAGCGGGGGGGCCGGGGAGACCCAGTACTTC.

The chain carries TRBV11-2 and TRBJ2-2, with 10 positions matching TRBD2. The V and J ends lost 5 bases and 6 bases, in that order; junction bases with no gene match: 15. This CDR3 contains 18 residues. The germline gives CDR1 SGHAT, CDR2 FQNNGV. CDR3 nucleotides: TGTGCCAGCAGCCCGGACCCGGAGCGGGGGGGCTTATCCGGGGAGCTGTTTTTT. It specifies CASSPDPERGGLSGELFF.